Shown below are 28 T cell receptor beta chains from a single sample sequenced in a study of T-cell reconstitution after alpha-beta-depleted transplantation in children. The TCRbeta library incorporated unique molecular identifiers. One entry per CDR3 protein results from TCRdb running MiXCR on the PCR reads. The data show roughly 30,000 distinct CDR3 sequences, 6.4% seen once. Study observations and caveats: Reportedly, alpha-beta T cells present about two months post-transplant originated from several hundred expanded clones of graft origin.

Antigens of these TCRs are unknown. The specimen comprised peripheral blood, sampled 60 days after TCRalphabeta/CD19-depleted stem cell transplant. These receptor sequences come from a child under three years old who had a stem cell transplant for acute myeloid leukemia, so the T cells may come from the graft donor.

For this clonotype: A read error is possible here, since a much larger clone lies one base away. This chain connects TRBV7-9 to TRBJ2-2; D unresolved. Germline V gives CDR1 SEHNR, CDR2 FQNEAQ (reference sequence). V dropped 1 base and J dropped 6 bases, with 3 bases sitting between them. The CDR3 spans 12 residues. Here the CDR3 DNA reads TGTGCCAGCAGCTTAGACCCCGGGGAGCTGTTTTTT. It yields the protein CASSLDPGELFF.

The rearrangement links TRBV20-1 to TRBJ1-2; 7 bases match TRBD1. The germline V gene has CDR1 DFQATT and CDR2 SNEGSKA (reference sequence). V shed 0 bases and J 3 bases; nucleotides not matched to a gene: 10. This CDR3 contains 16 residues. The CDR3 region is CSARDNPGGADYGYTF. CDR3 sequence (DNA): TGCAGTGCTAGAGATAACCCAGGGGGGGCAGACTATGGCTACACCTTC.

This clonotype was observed many times. The rearrangement links TRBV20-1 to TRBJ1-1, with 9 bases lining up with TRBD1. In germline, CDR1 is DFQATT, CDR2 SNEGSKA (reference sequence). V gave up 3 bases and J gave up 6 bases; unmatched junction bases: 5. This CDR3 is built from 13 residues. The CDR3 reads CSARGDREAEAFF. In DNA, the CDR3 is TGCAGTGCTAGGGGGGACAGGGAGGCTGAAGCTTTCTTT.

The chain has TRBV18 and TRBJ1-1, with D possibly matching TRBD1 (6 bases). Germline lookup yields CDR1 KGHSH and CDR2 LQKENI. The CDR3 runs to 14 residues. Trimming shortened V by 3 bases and J by 4 bases, and 12 bases separated the two germline ends. The CDR3, as DNA: TGTGCCAGCTCACCGAAGGGGGTGGTCACTGAAGCTTTCTTT. Protein: CASSPKGVVTEAFF.

This clonotype was picked up many times. The chain employs TRBV10-3 and TRBJ1-2, with D unresolved. The CDR3 covers 16 residues. CDR1 and CDR2 from the germline V gene are ENHRY and SYGVKD. V lost 0 bases and J 8 bases, leaving 19 bases between the germline ends. For the CDR3, the DNA is TGTGCCATCAGTGAGTCGAGGGAACACCCGCCGGGAGGCTACACCTTC. Its translation is CAISESREHPPGGYTF.

This clonotype was detected many times. The genes are TRBV9 and TRBJ2-1, with TRBD2 identical over 7 bases. V was clipped by 0 bases and J by 4 bases; unmatched bases: 4. This CDR3 has 15 residues. CDR1 and CDR2 (germline): SGDLS, YYNGEE. CDR3 nucleotide sequence: TGTGCCAGCAGCGTAGATGCTAGCGGTTACAATGAGCAGTTCTTC. Amino acids: CASSVDASGYNEQFF.

In its sample, this clonotype was seen many times. The chain recombines TRBV20-1 with TRBJ2-7; TRBD2 is a possible D gene (7 bases). This CDR3 comprises 13 residues. CDR1 is DFQATT and CDR2 is SNEGSKA in the germline V gene (reference sequence). Trimming removed 1 base at V and 4 bases at J, with 11 bases between. This CDR3 reads CSARGGGQYEQYF. DNA of the CDR3: TGCAGTGCTAGAGGGGGGGGGCAGTACGAGCAGTACTTC.

This clonotype was picked up many times. The chain carries TRBV6-5 and TRBJ2-1; tentatively, D is TRBD1 (5 bases). The CDR3 covers 11 residues. CDR1 is MNHEY, CDR2 SVGAGI, per germline. Trimming shortened V by 3 bases and J by 9 bases, and 6 bases separated the two germline ends. As DNA, the CDR3 is TGTGCCAGCAGTTATGGGGCTGAGCAGTTCTTC. It is translated as CASSYGAEQFF.

This clonotype was seen more than once but under ten times. The chain has TRBV30 and TRBJ2-7, with 9 nucleotides matching TRBD2. CDR1 is GTSNPN and CDR2 is SVGIG in the germline V gene (reference sequence). The CDR3 runs to 12 residues. The CDR3 reads CASTSGPYEQYF. The CDR3 DNA follows: TGTGCTTCAACTAGCGGGCCTTACGAGCAGTACTTC.

This clonotype came up many times. This chain joins TRBV25-1 and TRBJ2-3, with D uncertain. V lost 5 bases to trimming and J lost 5 bases, with 14 bases between them. The V gene's germline CDR1 is MGHDK and CDR2 SYGVNS. The CDR3 consists of 14 residues. The DNA of the CDR3 is TGTGCCAGCAGTCCCCGTCCGACCGGAGATACGCAGTATTTT. This gives the protein CASSPRPTGDTQYF.

This clonotype was detected ten times or more. V and J are TRBV10-3 and TRBJ2-7; tentative D call: TRBD2 (6 bases). The CDR3 extends over 12 amino acids. The germline V gene encodes CDR1 ENHRY and CDR2 SYGVKD. V was shortened by 7 bases and J by 0 bases, with 7 bases between the two germline ends. CDR3 in amino acids: CAIMRDSYEQYF. The CDR3 DNA reads as TGTGCCATCATGCGGGACTCCTACGAGCAGTACTTC.

This clonotype was counted many times. The chain carries TRBV5-1 and TRBJ2-7; 10 bases fit TRBD2. Germline loops: CDR1 SGHRS, CDR2 YFSETQ. Germline trimming cut 0 bases from V and 3 bases from J; bases unmatched to any gene: 0. This CDR3 comprises 14 residues. For the CDR3, the DNA is TGCGCCAGCAGCTTGGGGACTAGCGGCTACGAGCAGTACTTC. As protein: CASSLGTSGYEQYF. Based on the CDR3 plus reference TRBV5-1 and TRBJ2-7, the full variable domain is KAGVTQTPRYLIKTRGQQVTLSCSPISGHRSVSWYQQTPGQGLQFLFEYFSETQRNKGNFPGRFSGRQFSNSRSEMNVSTLELGDSALYLCASSLGTSGYEQYFGPGTRLTVT.

This clonotype was seen at least ten times. The chain combines TRBV5-1 with TRBJ1-1, with D uncertain. The CDR3 totals 13 residues. Trimming shortened V by 2 bases and J by 1 base, and 6 bases separated the two germline ends. The germline CDR1 and CDR2 sequences are SGHRS and YFSETQ. This chain's CDR3 is CASSFKGNTEAFF. The CDR3 nucleotides are TGCGCCAGCAGCTTCAAGGGGAACACTGAAGCTTTCTTT.

This clonotype was recorded many times. The chain links TRBV4-2 to TRBJ1-5; D is perhaps TRBD1 (6 bases). Germline V gene lookup returns CDR1 LGHNA and CDR2 YNFKEQ. V lost 4 bases, J lost 9 bases, and 16 bases lay in between. There are 14 residues in the CDR3. This CDR3 reads CASSPHEGEGPQHF. CDR3 bases: TGTGCCAGCAGCCCCCATGAGGGGGAAGGGCCCCAGCATTTT.

This clonotype was counted at least ten times. The V gene is TRBV5-1, the J gene TRBJ2-4; 10 positions match TRBD2. CDR3 length: 18 amino acids. In germline, CDR1 is SGHRS, CDR2 YFSETQ. J lost 0 bases, V lost 4 bases, and 10 bases had no gene match. In DNA form, the CDR3 reads TGCGCCAGCAGCGCTAGCGGGGGACCCAACCTAGCCAAAAACATTCAGTACTTC. Translation: CASSASGGPNLAKNIQYF.

Concerning this clonotype: One end of the junction fails to match germline, which may point to a read error. The rearrangement uses TRBV3-1 and TRBJ2-1; either TRBD1 or TRBD2 may fit D (5 bases each). There are 15 residues in the CDR3. Germline CDR1 LGHDT, CDR2 YNNKEL (reference sequence). The CDR3 region has the DNA TGTGCCTGCAGCCCTCTCCCGCACGGGGCCAATGAGCAGTTCTTC. As protein: CACSPLPHGANEQFF.

This clonotype was seen ten or more times. This chain joins TRBV20-1 and TRBJ2-1; tentatively, D is TRBD2 (6 bases). This CDR3 is 11 amino acids long. The V and J ends lost 5 bases and 7 bases respectively, with 9 bases between them. Germline assignment: CDR1 DFQATT and CDR2 SNEGSKA (reference sequence). The CDR3 reads CSAAGRNEQFF. In DNA, the CDR3 is TGCAGTGCTGCGGGACGGAATGAGCAGTTCTTC.

This clonotype has a handful of counts. The rearrangement links TRBV6-5 to TRBJ1-1; no firm D call. CDR1 and CDR2 from the germline V gene are MNHEY and SVGAGI. Trimming left V 7 bases short and J 2 bases short, with 11 bases between. This CDR3 is built from 13 residues. The CDR3 is CASNRRFNTEAFF. The CDR3 nucleotides are TGTGCCAGCAACAGACGGTTCAACACTGAAGCTTTCTTT.

This clonotype was counted at least ten times. The V and J genes are TRBV29-1 and TRBJ2-5; TRBD2 matches at 14 bases. V was pared by 4 bases and J by 7 bases, with 8 bases of the junction left unmatched. Germline V CDR1 and CDR2: SQVTM, ANQGSEA. The CDR3 runs to 15 residues. The CDR3 sequence: CSVAPPGLAGGTQYF. CDR3 nucleotides: TGCAGCGTTGCACCCCCCGGACTAGCGGGAGGGACCCAGTACTTC.

This clonotype was picked up many times. The chain employs TRBV12-3 or TRBV12-4 and TRBJ2-2; tentatively, D is TRBD1 (6 bases). V was pared by 2 bases and J by 4 bases, with 8 bases between. The CDR3 runs 14 residues. The CDR3 DNA reads TGTGCCAGCAGTTTAAAAGGGGGCACCGGGGAGCTGTTTTTT. This translates into CASSLKGGTGELFF.

This clonotype was observed many times. The CDR3 DNA sequence: TGTGCCAGCTCAGGGACAACCCGCTCTGGAAACACCATATATTTT. Protein product: CASSGTTRSGNTIYF. The chain joins TRBV5-5 to TRBJ1-3; D possibly corresponds to TRBD1 (6 bases). V was shortened by 7 bases and J by 0 bases, with 14 bases between the two germline ends. This CDR3 is 15 amino acids long. Germline V gene lookup returns CDR1 SGHKS and CDR2 YYEKEE (reference sequence).

This clonotype has a count of ten or more. This rearrangement joins TRBV7-3 to TRBJ2-1, with TRBD2 matching over 10 bases. CDR1 SGHTA and CDR2 FQGTGA come from the germline V gene. This CDR3 has 16 amino acids. Losses at the gene ends were 0 bases for V and 3 bases for J; bases not matched to a gene: 2. The CDR3 bases are TGTGCCAGCAGCTTAACGACTAGCGGGTTCTACAATGAGCAGTTCTTC. It encodes CASSLTTSGFYNEQFF. The variable domain in full, with the rest retrieved from reference TRBV7-3 and TRBJ2-1, is GAGVSQTPSNKVTEKGKYVELRCDPISGHTALYWYRQSLGQGPEFLIYFQGTGAADDSGLPNDRFFAVRPEGSVSTLKIQRTERGDSAVYLCASSLTTSGFYNEQFFGPGTRLTVL.

This clonotype was seen at least ten times. The chain is built from TRBV27 and TRBJ1-3; tentative D call: TRBD1 (5 bases). The CDR3 spans 17 residues. Germline V gives CDR1 MNHEY, CDR2 SMNVEV (reference sequence). V was cut by 2 bases and J by 0 bases, with 14 bases left in between. CDR3 coding DNA: TGTGCCAGCAGTTTAAGGGGCCCCAAGAGCTCTGGAAACACCATATATTTT. Amino acid sequence: CASSLRGPKSSGNTIYF.

This clonotype was observed many times. This chain links TRBV27 with TRBJ2-7; 9 bases match TRBD1. The germline V gene has CDR1 MNHEY and CDR2 SMNVEV (reference sequence). The V and J ends lost 10 bases and 4 bases, in that order; junction bases with no gene match: 11. The CDR3 totals 14 residues. The CDR3 nucleotides read TGTGCCACCTCCCTGACAGGGGGAGAGTACGAGCAGTACTTC. Translated, it gives CATSLTGGEYEQYF.

Many counts were recorded for this clonotype. The CDR3 nucleotides are TGTGCCAGCAGTTACGACAGACGATCACCCCTCCACTTT. Translation: CASSYDRRSPLHF. The chain has TRBV6-5 and TRBJ1-6; D possibly corresponds to TRBD1 (5 bases). The CDR3 extends over 13 amino acids. Trimming removed 2 bases at V and 10 bases at J, with 9 bases between. Germline assignment: CDR1 MNHEY and CDR2 SVGAGI.

In this sample, this clonotype turned up many times. The chain carries TRBV5-5 and TRBJ2-3; D call uncertain. This CDR3 spans 11 amino acids. Trimming removed 0 bases from V and 7 bases from J, with 3 bases in between. CDR1 and CDR2 from the germline V gene are SGHKS and YYEKEE (reference sequence). The CDR3 region is CASSLENTQYF. The CDR3 coding sequence is TGTGCCAGCAGCTTGGAAAATACGCAGTATTTT. The variable domain in full, completed from reference TRBV5-5 and TRBJ2-3, reads DAGVTQSPTHLIKTRGQQVTLRCSPISGHKSVSWYQQVLGQGPQFIFQYYEKEERGRGNFPDRFSARQFPNYSSELNVNALLLGDSALYLCASSLENTQYFGPGTRLTVL.

The sample holds many counts of this clonotype. This sequence joins TRBV6-2 or TRBV6-3 and TRBJ2-5; D may correspond to TRBD1 or TRBD2 (5 bases each). Trimming took 10 bases from V and 5 from J, leaving 23 bases between them. Germline lookup yields CDR1 MNHEY and CDR2 SVGEGT. This CDR3 spans 15 amino acids. This CDR3 is CATLGADRRRETQYF. CDR3 nucleotide sequence: TGTGCCACCCTCGGGGCGGACCGGCGAAGGGAGACCCAGTACTTC.

This clonotype was seen ten or more times. The gene calls are TRBV5-6 and TRBJ2-7, with D perhaps TRBD1 (5 bases). Between the trimmed V and J ends, which lost 2 bases and 7 bases, there was a span of 13 bases. Germline loops: CDR1 SGHDT, CDR2 YYEEEE. The CDR3 sequence is 13 residues long. The CDR3 here is CASSLWGRLEQYF. The CDR3 coding sequence is TGTGCCAGCAGCTTATGGGGCCGCCTTGAGCAGTACTTC.